This T cell receptor (beta chain) was captured by sequencing in a study of shared clonotypes between healthy human individuals. This table comes from immunoSEQ multiplex PCR, and its TCRdb copy is limited to in-frame clones, with some not included. The table lists about 2.2 million clones, about 92% of them singletons, with over 1.5% in the top ten. Naive CD8 cells were CD45RO-negative, positively selected for CCR7, excluding terminally differentiated effector memory CD45RA+ cells. The sequence was obtained from a man younger than 35 in good health. Some clones in this sample may be carry-over from other donors' samples. Material: naive CD8+ T cells from PBMCs.

The DNA of the CDR3 is TGTGCCAGCAGCTCCCCCAGAGCCCATGAGCAGTTCTTC. Its protein is CASSSPRAHEQFF. The rearrangement links TRBV5-6 to TRBJ2-1; D is unresolved. Germline V gives CDR1 SGHDT, CDR2 YYEEEE. V was trimmed by 3 bases and J by 8 bases, leaving 12 bases between them. CDR3 length: 13 amino acids.